One sample yielded the 30 T cell receptor beta chains listed below, sequenced in a study of beta chain features in type 1 diabetes. General study findings and limits: There was a moderate but significant shortening of TCRB CDR3s in all four CD4+ subsets of Type 1 diabetes patients.

Isolated RNA was reverse transcribed in full, so expressed TCRB transcripts were sequenced. Clones were read by immunoSEQ multiplex PCR, and TCRdb kept only the in-frame ones, dropping some. The repertoire has a few hundred thousand clones, 10% to 15% of them found once; the top ten carry 0.0095% to 0.012%. These receptors have no identified antigens. The sample consisted of naive CD4+ T cells from blood. These receptors were collected from a young woman with type 1 diabetes.

V is TRBV29-1 and J is TRBJ2-3; 7 bases are shared with TRBD2. With V trimmed by 6 bases and J by 0 bases, 6 bases remained unmatched. The CDR3 has 14 amino acids. The germline V gene encodes CDR1 SQVTM and CDR2 ANQGSEA. In DNA, the CDR3 is TGCAGCGTCCAGACGGGACTAAGCACAGATACGCAGTATTTT. This codes for CSVQTGLSTDTQYF.

The rearrangement joins TRBV18 to TRBJ2-5; no clear D. The germline gives CDR1 KGHSH, CDR2 LQKENI. The CDR3 spans 18 residues. V lost 1 base, J lost 2 bases, and 20 bases lay in between. The CDR3 nucleotides read TGTGCCAGCTCACCACAAGGTTATCCAGGCCCAACTCAAGAGACCCAGTACTTC. Translated, it gives CASSPQGYPGPTQETQYF.

In this sample, this clone turned up a few times. This rearrangement joins TRBV6-5 to TRBJ1-2, with 9 bases aligning to TRBD1. The germline V gene encodes CDR1 MNHEY and CDR2 SVGAGI. V was clipped by 6 bases and J by 12 bases; unmatched bases: 8. There are 12 residues in the CDR3. CDR3 bases: TGTGCCAGCAGCAGAGGACAGGGGAGGAACACCTTC. This gives the protein CASSRGQGRNTF.

V usage is TRBV30 and J usage is TRBJ2-1; possible D gene TRBD2, 5 bases. Per germline, CDR1 GTSNPN and CDR2 SVGIG (reference sequence). Between the trimmed V and J ends, which lost 8 bases and 6 bases, there was a span of 20 bases. The CDR3 consists of 14 residues. The CDR3 bases are TGTGCCAGCCCTGGGCTAGCCGGGCCCAATGAGCAGTTCTTC. Protein sequence: CASPGLAGPNEQFF.

The chain is built from TRBV18 and TRBJ2-1, with D tentatively TRBD1 (5 bases). The CDR3 spans 15 residues. V shed 3 bases and J shed 6 bases, with 15 bases lying between them. Germline assignment: CDR1 KGHSH and CDR2 LQKENI. The CDR3 is CASSPQVSQGNEQFF. The CDR3 DNA sequence: TGTGCCAGCTCACCTCAAGTCTCCCAGGGCAATGAGCAGTTCTTC.

V is TRBV30 and J is TRBJ2-2; the D gene is possibly TRBD2 (6 bases). V was cut by 0 bases and J by 3 bases, with 14 bases left in between. This CDR3 region has 16 residues. CDR1 and CDR2 from the germline V gene are GTSNPN and SVGIG (reference sequence). The CDR3 DNA reads as TGTGCCTGGAGTGTACCGTGGAGGGACTACACCGGGGAGCTGTTTTTT. It specifies CAWSVPWRDYTGELFF. Full variable domain (outside the CDR3, taken from reference TRBV30 and TRBJ2-2): SQTIHQWPATLVQPVGSPLSLECTVEGTSNPNLYWYRQAAGRGLQLLFYSVGIGQISSEVPQNLSASRPQDRQFILSSKKLLLSDSGFYLCAWSVPWRDYTGELFFGEGSRLTVL.

This clone was recorded a few times. This sample includes further DNA sequences coding for the same CDR3. The chain recombines TRBV28 with TRBJ2-1; TRBD2 might be the D (5 bases). The CDR3 has 11 amino acids. Germline loops: CDR1 MDHEN, CDR2 SYDVKM. Trimming took 5 bases from V and 10 from J, leaving 9 bases between them. The CDR3 sequence is CASSLQREQFF. CDR3 coding DNA: TGTGCCAGCAGTCTGCAGCGGGAGCAGTTCTTC.

This clone was seen only a few times. One end of the junction is discordant with germline, which a read error may explain. The V gene is TRBV7-9, the J gene TRBJ1-4; D call uncertain. CDR1 is SEHNR, CDR2 FQNEAQ, per germline (reference sequence). This CDR3 is 14 amino acids long. CDR3 protein: CASTTPGTYEKLFF. CDR3 DNA: TGTGCCAGCACTACCCCGGGAACTTATGAAAAACTGTTTTTT.

This clone has more than one count but fewer than ten. The rearrangement joins TRBV28 to TRBJ1-5, with TRBD1 matching over 7 bases. The CDR3 consists of 13 residues. J lost 9 bases, V lost 5 bases, and 7 bases had no gene match. CDR1 is MDHEN and CDR2 is SYDVKM in the germline V gene. The CDR3 loop reads CASSLNRGGPQHF. In nucleotides, the CDR3 is TGTGCCAGCAGTCTTAACAGGGGCGGGCCCCAGCATTTT.

The table lists this clone with a few counts. The V and J genes are TRBV28 and TRBJ2-3, with 8 bases matching TRBD2. This CDR3 contains 14 residues. Trimming cost V 2 bases and J 6 bases; bases outside gene matches: 4. Germline CDR1 and CDR2: MDHEN and SYDVKM. CDR3 coding DNA: TGTGCCAGCAGTTTAGCGGGAGGTGGCGATACGCAGTATTTT. Translation gives CASSLAGGGDTQYF.

This chain connects TRBV7-9 to TRBJ1-1; D is uncertain. Trimming removed 3 bases at V and 0 bases at J, with 11 bases between. Germline-derived CDR1 and CDR2 are SEHNR and FQNEAQ (reference sequence). The CDR3 runs 15 residues. CDR3: CASSFKQTMNTEAFF. The CDR3 coding sequence is TGTGCCAGCAGCTTCAAACAGACTATGAACACTGAAGCTTTCTTT.

This chain links TRBV6-5 with TRBJ1-1; a weak D match, TRBD1 (5 bases). V shed 0 bases and J shed 7 bases, with 9 bases lying between them. Germline V gene sequence: CDR1 MNHEY, CDR2 SVGAGI. The CDR3 contains 13 residues. CDR3 sequence: CASSYSAGLEAFF. The CDR3 region has the DNA TGTGCCAGCAGTTACTCGGCAGGGCTTGAAGCTTTCTTT.

J is TRBJ2-5 and V is TRBV5-1, with D perhaps TRBD2 (5 bases). Germline lookup yields CDR1 SGHRS and CDR2 YFSETQ. The CDR3 consists of 15 residues. V was cut by 4 bases and J by 5 bases, with 18 bases left in between. CDR3 DNA sequence: TGCGCCAGCAGCCTCGAGTTTGATAGCGTGGAGACCCAGTACTTC. Its translation is CASSLEFDSVETQYF.

This clone was seen more than once but under ten times. At the DNA level, this CDR3 is encoded by other sequences in the same sample as well. The chain links TRBV7-2 to TRBJ1-1; 7 positions agree with TRBD1. J lost 6 bases, V lost 8 bases, and 3 bases had no gene match. The CDR3 has 11 amino acids. Per the germline V gene, CDR1 is SGHTA and CDR2 is FQGNSA. The CDR3 DNA reads as TGTGCCAGCTCGAGGGGGCCTGAAGCTTTCTTT. Protein sequence: CASSRGPEAFF.

J is TRBJ2-5 and V is TRBV18, with 10 nucleotides matching TRBD2. The CDR3 runs to 16 residues. With 0 bases clipped from V and 2 bases from J, the junction kept 3 bases outside the gene matches. Germline V lookup: CDR1 KGHSH, CDR2 LQKENI. The CDR3 loop is CASSPPLAGGQETQYF. CDR3 nucleotides: TGTGCCAGCTCACCACCGTTAGCGGGGGGACAAGAGACCCAGTACTTC.

This clone has a handful of counts. The genes are TRBV9 and TRBJ2-1; tentative D call: TRBD1 (6 bases). The CDR3 is 15 residues long. The germline V gene has CDR1 SGDLS and CDR2 YYNGEE. Trimming took off 1 base at V and 9 bases at J, with 17 bases between the two ends. The DNA of the CDR3 is TGTGCCAGCAGCGTATTACAGGGAATGTTGGTTGAGCAGTTCTTC. Residues: CASSVLQGMLVEQFF.

J is TRBJ1-5 and V is TRBV4-3; D call uncertain. V was clipped by 0 bases and J by 3 bases, with 9 bases between them. Germline lookup yields CDR1 LGHNA and CDR2 YSLEER. This CDR3 is 15 amino acids long. The CDR3 sequence: CASSQETHPNQPQHF. The DNA of the CDR3 is TGCGCCAGCAGCCAAGAAACACATCCCAATCAGCCCCAGCATTTT.

The chain uses TRBV9 and TRBJ2-1; 10 nucleotides align to TRBD2. Germline V gene lookup returns CDR1 SGDLS and CDR2 YYNGEE. The CDR3 spans 15 residues. V was pared by 3 bases and J by 2 bases, with 2 bases of the junction left unmatched. CDR3 in DNA: TGTGCCAGCAGCGCCGGACTAGCGGCCTACAATGAGCAGTTCTTC. Protein product: CASSAGLAAYNEQFF.

The chain joins TRBV7-2 to TRBJ2-1; D gene unclear. CDR3 length: 14 residues. Between the trimmed V and J ends, which lost 3 bases and 3 bases, there was a span of 9 bases. Germline assignment: CDR1 SGHTA and CDR2 FQGNSA. The CDR3: CASSFERLYNEQFF. The CDR3 DNA is TGTGCCAGCAGCTTTGAAAGACTCTACAATGAGCAGTTCTTC.

This clone was seen a handful of times. The chain carries TRBV2 and TRBJ2-1, with 10 bases fitting TRBD1. The CDR3 sequence is 14 residues long. Per the germline V gene, CDR1 is SNHLY and CDR2 is FYNNEI. J was trimmed by 8 bases and V by 6 bases; bases with no gene match: 7. The CDR3: CASRGGQGWHEQFF. For the CDR3, the DNA is TGTGCCAGCAGGGGGGGACAGGGGTGGCATGAGCAGTTCTTC.

This clone showed up just a few times. This sequence joins TRBV18 and TRBJ2-7; TRBD2 aligns across 11 bases. This CDR3 is built from 17 residues. J gave up 0 bases and V 4 bases, and 8 bases lay outside the gene matches. Germline V gene data show CDR1 as KGHSH and CDR2 as LQKENI. The CDR3 here is CASSLLAGGTSSYEQYF. The DNA for the CDR3 is TGTGCCAGCTCACTTTTAGCGGGGGGGACCTCCTCCTACGAGCAGTACTTC.

This CDR3 is CASSLAGGPSPLHF. CDR3 nucleotides: TGTGCCAGCAGCTTAGCGGGGGGACCGTCACCCCTCCACTTT. The chain carries TRBV7-9 and TRBJ1-6; D perhaps matches TRBD1 (5 bases). There are 14 residues in the CDR3. Germline V gene data show CDR1 as SEHNR and CDR2 as FQNEAQ (reference sequence). Trimming left V 0 bases short and J 10 bases short, with 10 bases between. Using reference TRBV7-9 and TRBJ1-6 for the parts outside the CDR3, the full variable domain is DTGVSQNPRHKITKRGQNVTFRCDPISEHNRLYWYRQTLGQGPEFLTYFQNEAQLEKSRLLSDRFSAERPKGSFSTLEIQRTEQGDSAMYLCASSLAGGPSPLHFGNGTRLTVT.

This clone occurred once. The chain links TRBV28 to TRBJ2-7, with D tentatively TRBD1 (6 bases). Germline V gene lookup returns CDR1 MDHEN and CDR2 SYDVKM. CDR3 length equals 15 residues. Trimming shortened V by 4 bases and J by 0 bases, and 13 bases separated the two germline ends. The CDR3 nucleotides are TGTGCCAGCAGTTCCTGGGACACCTTCTCCTACGAGCAGTACTTC. It specifies CASSSWDTFSYEQYF. Looking up the rest from reference TRBV28 and TRBJ2-7 gives the full variable domain: DVKVTQSSRYLVKRTGEKVFLECVQDMDHENMFWYRQDPGLGLRLIYFSYDVKMKEKGDIPEGYSVSREKKERFSLILESASTNQTSMYLCASSSWDTFSYEQYFGPGTRLTVT.

This clone turned up a few times. The chain combines TRBV27 with TRBJ1-2; no clear D gene. With 6 bases removed from V and 7 bases from J, the gap between germline ends came to 15 bases. Germline assignment: CDR1 MNHEY and CDR2 SMNVEV (reference sequence). There are 13 residues in the CDR3. The CDR3 loop is CASRGSGSFGYTF. DNA for the CDR3: TGTGCCAGCAGAGGCTCCGGGTCGTTTGGCTACACCTTC.

DNA of the CDR3: TGTGCCAGCAGCCCCGGGACTAGCGGGAACCAAGAGCAGTTCTTC. This encodes CASSPGTSGNQEQFF. The chain combines TRBV5-4 with TRBJ2-1, with 13 nucleotides matching TRBD2. This CDR3 has 15 amino acids. V shed 4 bases and J 10 bases; nucleotides not matched to a gene: 8. Germline assignment: CDR1 SGHNT and CDR2 YYREEE (reference sequence). Full variable domain (outside the CDR3, taken from reference TRBV5-4 and TRBJ2-1): ETGVTQSPTHLIKTRGQQVTLRCSSQSGHNTVSWYQQALGQGPQFIFQYYREEENGRGNFPPRFSGLQFPNYSSELNVNALELDDSALYLCASSPGTSGNQEQFFGPGTRLTVL.

V gene TRBV7-3 combines with J gene TRBJ2-3; D unclear. V dropped 2 bases and J dropped 6 bases, with 9 bases sitting between them. Germline V gives CDR1 SGHTA, CDR2 FQGTGA. The CDR3 sequence is 13 residues long. The CDR3 coding sequence is TGTGCCAGCAGCTTAGGGCAGGCGGATACGCAGTATTTT. It codes for CASSLGQADTQYF.

The gene calls are TRBV7-9 and TRBJ1-6, with D perhaps TRBD1 (5 bases). The CDR3 is 19 residues long. Trimming shortened V by 0 bases and J by 5 bases, and 20 bases separated the two germline ends. Per the germline V gene, CDR1 is SEHNR and CDR2 is FQNEAQ (reference sequence). The CDR3 protein is CASSLAFARLPGNNSPLHF. Here the CDR3 DNA reads TGTGCCAGCAGCTTAGCGTTCGCGCGTCTCCCAGGGAATAATTCACCCCTCCACTTT.

This clone was detected only a few times. The chain joins TRBV14 to TRBJ2-1, with TRBD1 as a possible D gene (5 bases). The length of the CDR3 is 18 residues. Germline V gives CDR1 SGHDN, CDR2 FVKESK. The V end lost 2 bases, the J end lost 7 bases, and 24 bases lay between the germline ends. The CDR3: CASSQRETWQGRLNEQFF. CDR3 DNA: TGTGCCAGCAGCCAAAGGGAAACCTGGCAGGGCAGGTTGAATGAGCAGTTCTTC.

V usage is TRBV7-9 and J usage is TRBJ2-5; D is possibly TRBD1 (6 bases). The CDR3 loop spans 17 amino acids. The germline CDR1 and CDR2 sequences are SEHNR and FQNEAQ (reference sequence). Trimming removed 6 bases from V and 5 bases from J, with 25 bases in between. CDR3 coding DNA: TGTGCCAGCAGATTGGGGACGTGGGACACGCTGCGGGAGACCCAGTACTTC. This gives the protein CASRLGTWDTLRETQYF.

The rearrangement links TRBV14 to TRBJ2-1; the match to TRBD1 covers 8 bases. CDR1 SGHDN and CDR2 FVKESK come from the germline V gene. The CDR3 contains 16 residues. The ends lost 1 base at V and 4 bases at J; junction bases unmatched: 6. CDR3 DNA: TGTGCCAGCAGCCAAGCGGGGACAGGTCATTACAATGAGCAGTTCTTC. Translating it yields CASSQAGTGHYNEQFF.